This TCR beta chain emerged from a study of blood T cell repertoires in COVID-19. Seattle's cohort entered during active infection and was followed longitudinally. V lost 5 bases and J 7 bases, leaving 21 bases between the germline ends. CDR1 and CDR2 (germline): MNHEY, SVGEGT. The CDR3 has 16 amino acids. Authors' data handling: Researchers report that nucleated cell counts were estimated from reference gene primer amplification. Sequencing was performed with immunoSEQ multiplex PCR; in TCRdb, only in-frame clones are kept and a portion is missing. The V and J calls and clone size come from that table; D and trimming were worked out from the DNA. Of 70,000 to 95,000 clones listed, about 73% are singletons.

Specimen: peripheral blood. The source is a man aged 55-75 years with COVID-19, enrolled during active disease. The rearrangement links TRBV6-2 or TRBV6-3 to TRBJ2-1, with D maybe TRBD2 (7 bases). The CDR3 DNA sequence: TGTGCCAGCAGTCCCCCGATGGAGGGGGGGATTAATGAGCAGTTCTTC. Translating gives CASSPPMEGGINEQFF.